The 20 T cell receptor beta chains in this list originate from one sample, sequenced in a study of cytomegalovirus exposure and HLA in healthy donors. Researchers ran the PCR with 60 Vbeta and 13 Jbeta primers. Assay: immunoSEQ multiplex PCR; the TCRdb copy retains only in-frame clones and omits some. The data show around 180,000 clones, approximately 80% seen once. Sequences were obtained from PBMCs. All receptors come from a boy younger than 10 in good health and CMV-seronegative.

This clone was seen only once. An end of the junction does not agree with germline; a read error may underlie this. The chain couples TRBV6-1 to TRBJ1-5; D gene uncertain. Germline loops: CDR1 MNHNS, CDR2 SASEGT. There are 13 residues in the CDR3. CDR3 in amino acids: CVSSPGYDQPQHF. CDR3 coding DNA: TGTGTCAGCAGTCCCGGGTACGATCAGCCCCAGCATTTT.

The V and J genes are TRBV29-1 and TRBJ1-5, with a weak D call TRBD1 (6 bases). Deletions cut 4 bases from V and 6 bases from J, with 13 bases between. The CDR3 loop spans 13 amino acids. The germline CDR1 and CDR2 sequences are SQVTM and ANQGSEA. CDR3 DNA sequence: TGCAGCGTTGGGGTGGGGGCGGGTCAGCCCCAGCATTTT. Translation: CSVGVGAGQPQHF. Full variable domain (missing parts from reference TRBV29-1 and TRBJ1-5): SAVISQKPSRDICQRGTSLTIQCQVDSQVTMMFWYRQQPGQSLTLIATANQGSEATYESGFVIDKFPISRPNLTFSTLTVSNMSPEDSSIYLCSVGVGAGQPQHFGDGTRLSIL.

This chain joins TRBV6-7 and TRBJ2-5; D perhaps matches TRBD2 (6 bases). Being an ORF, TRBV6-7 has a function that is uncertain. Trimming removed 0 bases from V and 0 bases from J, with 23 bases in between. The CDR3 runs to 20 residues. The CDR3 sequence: CASSYSTKASAAGYQETQYF. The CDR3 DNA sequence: TGTGCCAGCAGTTACTCGACTAAGGCCTCCGCCGCGGGGTACCAAGAGACCCAGTACTTC.

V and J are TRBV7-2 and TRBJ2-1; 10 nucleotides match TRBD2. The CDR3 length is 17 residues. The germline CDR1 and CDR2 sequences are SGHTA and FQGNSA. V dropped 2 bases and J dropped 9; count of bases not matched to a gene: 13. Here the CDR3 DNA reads TGTGCCAGCAGCTTATATCGCCCAGCGGGAGGGCCGGGTGAGCAGTTCTTC. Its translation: CASSLYRPAGGPGEQFF.

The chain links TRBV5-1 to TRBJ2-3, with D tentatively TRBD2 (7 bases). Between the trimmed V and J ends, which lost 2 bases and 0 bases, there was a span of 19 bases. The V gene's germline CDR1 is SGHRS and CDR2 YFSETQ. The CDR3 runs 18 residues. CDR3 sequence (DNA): TGCGCCAGCAGCTTAGGAGGGGGGGGCTCCCTGAGCACAGATACGCAGTATTTT. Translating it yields CASSLGGGGSLSTDTQYF.

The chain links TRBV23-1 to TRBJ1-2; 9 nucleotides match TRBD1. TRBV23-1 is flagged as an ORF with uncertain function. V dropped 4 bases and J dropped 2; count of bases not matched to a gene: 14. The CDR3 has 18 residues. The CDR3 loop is CASSPRGLSGQGNYGYTF. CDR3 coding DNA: TGCGCCAGCAGTCCTCGTGGTTTGTCCGGACAGGGGAACTATGGCTACACCTTC.

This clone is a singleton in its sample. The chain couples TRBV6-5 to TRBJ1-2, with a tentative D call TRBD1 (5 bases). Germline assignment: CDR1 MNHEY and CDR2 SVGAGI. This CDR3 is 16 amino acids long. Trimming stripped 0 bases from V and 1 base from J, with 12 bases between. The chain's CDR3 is CASSYSGHHHNYGYTF. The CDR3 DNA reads TGTGCCAGCAGTTACTCTGGACACCACCATAACTATGGCTACACCTTC.

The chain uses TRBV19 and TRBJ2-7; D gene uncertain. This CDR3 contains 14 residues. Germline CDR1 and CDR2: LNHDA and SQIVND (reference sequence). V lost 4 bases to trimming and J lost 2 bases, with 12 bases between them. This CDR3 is CASSTTHTTYEQYF. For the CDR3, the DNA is TGTGCCAGTAGTACCACTCATACCACCTACGAGCAGTACTTC.

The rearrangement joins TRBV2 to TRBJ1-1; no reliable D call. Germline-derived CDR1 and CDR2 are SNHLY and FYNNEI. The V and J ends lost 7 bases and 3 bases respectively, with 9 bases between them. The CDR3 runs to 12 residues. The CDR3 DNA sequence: TGTGCCAGCAAGAGGCAGTACACTGAAGCTTTCTTT. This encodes CASKRQYTEAFF.

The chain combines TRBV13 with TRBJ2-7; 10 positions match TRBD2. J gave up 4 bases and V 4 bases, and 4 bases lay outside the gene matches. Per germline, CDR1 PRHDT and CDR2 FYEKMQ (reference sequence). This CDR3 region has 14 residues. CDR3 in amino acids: CASSSSSGSYEQYF. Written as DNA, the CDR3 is TGTGCCAGCAGCTCCTCTAGCGGGAGTTACGAGCAGTACTTC.

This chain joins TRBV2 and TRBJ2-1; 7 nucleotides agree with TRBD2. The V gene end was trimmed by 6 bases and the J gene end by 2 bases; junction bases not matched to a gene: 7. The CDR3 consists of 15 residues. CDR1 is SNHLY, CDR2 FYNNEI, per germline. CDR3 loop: CASSLTGGTYNEQFF. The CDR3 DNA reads TGTGCCAGCAGCCTAACCGGGGGGACCTACAATGAGCAGTTCTTC. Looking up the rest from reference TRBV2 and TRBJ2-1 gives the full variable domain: EPEVTQTPSHQVTQMGQEVILRCVPISNHLYFYWYRQILGQKVEFLVSFYNNEISEKSEIFDDQFSVERPDGSNFTLKIRSTKLEDSAMYFCASSLTGGTYNEQFFGPGTRLTVL.

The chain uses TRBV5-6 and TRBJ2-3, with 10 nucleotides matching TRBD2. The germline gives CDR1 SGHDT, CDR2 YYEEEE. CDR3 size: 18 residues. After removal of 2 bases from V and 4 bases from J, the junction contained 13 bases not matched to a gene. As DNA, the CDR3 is TGTGCCAGCAGCTTCCGCCCTGCTCTAGCGGGAGCGGCAGATACGCAGTATTTT. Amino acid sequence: CASSFRPALAGAADTQYF.

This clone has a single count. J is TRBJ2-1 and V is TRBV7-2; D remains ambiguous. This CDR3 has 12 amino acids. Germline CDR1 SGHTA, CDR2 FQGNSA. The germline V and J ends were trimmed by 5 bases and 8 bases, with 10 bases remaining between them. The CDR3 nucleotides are TGTGCCAGCAGCCCCCCCTCCCATGAGCAGTTCTTC. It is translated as CASSPPSHEQFF.

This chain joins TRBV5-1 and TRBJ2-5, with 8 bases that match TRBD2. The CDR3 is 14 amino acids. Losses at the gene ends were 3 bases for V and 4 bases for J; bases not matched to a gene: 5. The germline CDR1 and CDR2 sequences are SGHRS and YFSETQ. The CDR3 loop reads CASSSSSGGETQYF. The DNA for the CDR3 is TGCGCCAGCAGCTCTTCGAGCGGGGGAGAGACCCAGTACTTC.

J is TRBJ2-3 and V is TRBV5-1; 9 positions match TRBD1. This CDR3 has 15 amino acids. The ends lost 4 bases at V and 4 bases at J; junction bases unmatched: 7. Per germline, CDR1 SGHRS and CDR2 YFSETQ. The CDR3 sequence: CASSLGTGSPDTQYF. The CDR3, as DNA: TGCGCCAGCAGCCTCGGGACAGGGAGTCCAGATACGCAGTATTTT.

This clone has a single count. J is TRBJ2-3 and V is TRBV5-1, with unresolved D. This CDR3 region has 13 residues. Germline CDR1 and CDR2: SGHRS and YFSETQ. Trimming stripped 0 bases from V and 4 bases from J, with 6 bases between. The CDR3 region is CASSLGQADTQYF. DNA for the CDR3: TGCGCCAGCAGCTTGGGGCAGGCAGATACGCAGTATTTT.

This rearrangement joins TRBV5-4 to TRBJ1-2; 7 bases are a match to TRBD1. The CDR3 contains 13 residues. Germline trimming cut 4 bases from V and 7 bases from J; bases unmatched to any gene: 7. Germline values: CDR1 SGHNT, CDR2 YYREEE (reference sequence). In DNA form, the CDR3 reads TGTGCCAGCAGCGACAGGGAGCCCTTTGGCTACACCTTC. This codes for CASSDREPFGYTF.

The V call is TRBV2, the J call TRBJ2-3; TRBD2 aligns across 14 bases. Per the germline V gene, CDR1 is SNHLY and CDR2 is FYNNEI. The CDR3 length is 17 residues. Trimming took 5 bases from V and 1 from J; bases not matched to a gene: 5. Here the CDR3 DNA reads TGTGCCAGCAGTATCGGGACTAGCGGGAGAGGCACAGATACGCAGTATTTT. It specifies CASSIGTSGRGTDTQYF.

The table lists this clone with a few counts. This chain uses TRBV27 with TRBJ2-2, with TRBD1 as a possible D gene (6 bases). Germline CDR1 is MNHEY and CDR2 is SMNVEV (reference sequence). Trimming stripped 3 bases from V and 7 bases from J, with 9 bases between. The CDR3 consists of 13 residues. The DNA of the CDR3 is TGTGCCAGCAGTTTTGGCAGGGGCGGGGAGCTGTTTTTT. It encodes CASSFGRGGELFF.

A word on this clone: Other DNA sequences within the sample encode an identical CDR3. The CDR3 DNA reads TGTGCCAGCTCCCCCGGGACAGACTATGGCTACACCTTC. This translates into CASSPGTDYGYTF. The chain links TRBV18 to TRBJ1-2, with 7 bases identical to TRBD1. The germline gives CDR1 KGHSH, CDR2 LQKENI. Trimming cost V 6 bases and J 3 bases; bases outside gene matches: 4. CDR3 length: 13 amino acids.